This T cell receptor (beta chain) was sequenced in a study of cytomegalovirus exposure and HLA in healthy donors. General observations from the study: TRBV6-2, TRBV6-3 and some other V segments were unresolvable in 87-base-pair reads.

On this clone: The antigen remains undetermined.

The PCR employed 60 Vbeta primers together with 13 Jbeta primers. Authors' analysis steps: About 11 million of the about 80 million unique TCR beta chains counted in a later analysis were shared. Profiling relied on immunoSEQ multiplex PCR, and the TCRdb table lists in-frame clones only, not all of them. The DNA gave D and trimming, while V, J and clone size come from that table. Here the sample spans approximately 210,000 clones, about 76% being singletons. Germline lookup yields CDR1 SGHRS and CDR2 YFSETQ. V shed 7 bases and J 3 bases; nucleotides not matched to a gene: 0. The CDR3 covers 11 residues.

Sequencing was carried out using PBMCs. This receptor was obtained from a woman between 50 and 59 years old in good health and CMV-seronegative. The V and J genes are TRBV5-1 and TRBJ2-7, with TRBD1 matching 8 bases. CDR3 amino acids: CASGQGYEQYF. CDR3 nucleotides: TGCGCCAGCGGACAGGGCTACGAGCAGTACTTC.